These 6 T cell receptor beta chains were sequenced from one sample in a study of response to subunit inactivated influenza vaccine. TCRdb reprocessed the RT-PCR reads via MiXCR and lists one record per CDR3 protein. Found here are about 540,000 distinct CDR3 sequences, 12% to 15% of them singletons; the top ten hold around 10%. The source was PBMCs from blood, collected 11 to 12 days after vaccination. The receptor source for this set is a man aged 45-65 years who received an inactivated influenza vaccine.

The chain joins TRBV7-9 to TRBJ2-7; D might be TRBD2 (6 bases). The CDR3 loop spans 13 amino acids. The germline V gene has CDR1 SEHNR and CDR2 FQNEAQ (reference sequence). V was shortened by 8 bases and J by 3 bases, with 14 bases between the two germline ends. CDR3 DNA: TGTGCCAGCGGCCCGGGACTGTTCTACGAGCAGTACTTC. The encoded protein is CASGPGLFYEQYF.

This clonotype has just a few counts. The chain couples TRBV6-2 or TRBV6-3 to TRBJ1-2, with 9 positions matching TRBD1. The CDR3 runs 16 residues. Germline trimming cut 6 bases from V and 4 bases from J; bases unmatched to any gene: 12. CDR1 and CDR2 (germline): MNHEY, SVGEGT. In DNA, the CDR3 is TGTGCCAGCAGCCGTCCGGGACAGGGATTCCGCTATGGCTACACCTTC. Translating gives CASSRPGQGFRYGYTF.

The CDR3 sequence: CASSVEAGVTGELFF. The CDR3 DNA reads TGTGCCAGCAGCGTAGAAGCGGGGGTCACCGGGGAGCTGTTTTTT. The rearrangement links TRBV9 to TRBJ2-2, with TRBD2 matching over 8 bases. The CDR3 covers 15 residues. The J segment lost 4 bases and the V segment lost 0 bases, leaving 2 bases of the junction unmatched. Per the germline V gene, CDR1 is SGDLS and CDR2 is YYNGEE. The full variable domain, in which reference TRBV9 and TRBJ2-2 provide the parts outside the CDR3, is DSGVTQTPKHLITATGQRVTLRCSPRSGDLSVYWYQQSLDQGLQFLIQYYNGEERAKGNILERFSAQQFPDLHSELNLSSLELGDSALYFCASSVEAGVTGELFFGEGSRLTVL.

The chain has TRBV7-2 and TRBJ1-4; TRBD1 might be the D (6 bases). This CDR3 is built from 13 residues. Trimming pared 8 bases from V and 8 bases from J, leaving 15 bases between. Germline V gene lookup returns CDR1 SGHTA and CDR2 FQGNSA. The CDR3 loop is CASRRDNLEKLFF. The CDR3 DNA sequence: TGTGCCAGCCGGCGGGACAATCTCGAAAAACTGTTTTTT.

V and J are TRBV29-1 and TRBJ2-1; tentative D call: TRBD2 (5 bases). Deletions cut 7 bases from V and 6 bases from J, with 19 bases between. Per the germline V gene, CDR1 is SQVTM and CDR2 is ANQGSEA. This CDR3 comprises 14 residues. DNA for the CDR3: TGCAGCGGCGAGCGGAACCTCCCCCCCAATGAGCAGTTCTTC. Its translation: CSGERNLPPNEQFF.

This clonotype was detected a few times. V is TRBV3-1 and J is TRBJ1-1; D is unresolved. Deletions cut 1 base from V and 6 bases from J, with 6 bases between. The germline V gene encodes CDR1 LGHDT and CDR2 YNNKEL (reference sequence). The CDR3 has 12 amino acids. CDR3 region: CASSQVPAEAFF. As DNA, the CDR3 is TGTGCCAGCAGCCAAGTACCAGCTGAAGCTTTCTTT.